This T cell receptor (beta chain) emerged from a study of T cell repertoires in cytomegalovirus infection. The wider study: Public signatures in TCR beta pointed to CMV infection and matching HLA type. The study, taken as a whole, reports: What dominated the ex vivo response were HLA-C-restricted CMV-specific TCR beta clonotypes. Summed public TCR beta family frequency identified CMV carriers bearing the relevant HLA.

CDR3 length: 14 residues. Germline V gene data show CDR1 as SGHTA and CDR2 as FQGTGA. V shed 3 bases and J shed 2 bases, with 10 bases lying between them. A few counts support this clonotype. Antigen: not known. TCRdb reanalysed the reads using MiXCR and keeps one entry per CDR3 protein. Of about 150,000 distinct CDR3 sequences in the sample, about a sixth were seen once. The sample comprised CD8+ T cells from PBMCs. The receptor was derived from a human donor in good health (CMV status not recorded). Some clones in this sample may be carry-over from other donors' samples. The V and J genes are TRBV7-3 and TRBJ2-5; TRBD1 is a possible D gene (5 bases). For the CDR3, the DNA is TGTGCCAGCAGCTTTCAGGGTTTACAAGAGACCCAGTACTTC. Its protein is CASSFQGLQETQYF. Full variable domain (rest looked up from reference TRBV7-3 and TRBJ2-5): GAGVSQTPSNKVTEKGKYVELRCDPISGHTALYWYRQSLGQGPEFLIYFQGTGAADDSGLPNDRFFAVRPEGSVSTLKIQRTERGDSAVYLCASSFQGLQETQYFGPGTRLLVL.